Described below is a single T cell receptor (beta chain) sequence and its context. What it binds is unknown. The sample comes from a study of human thymus T cells. This CDR3 has 14 residues. CDR1 WSHSY and CDR2 SAAADI come from the germline V gene. Trimming shortened V by 7 bases and J by 3 bases, and 16 bases separated the two germline ends. Blood DNA came from all available leukocytes, not a fixed cell number. Sequencing used immunoSEQ multiplex PCR; TCRdb keeps in-frame clones, though not all of them. The sample includes about 46,000 clones, approximately 95% seen only once; the top ten take 0.15% to 0.2%. Overall study results and limits: An apparent bias in V and J gene usage was seen in thymic and blood repertoires.

The clonotype comes from a girl under three years old with a congenital heart defect but otherwise immunologically healthy. The sample consisted of blood. The chain has TRBV10-2 and TRBJ2-7; the D is unclear. The CDR3 loop is CASKVSEPLYEQYF. As DNA, the CDR3 is TGCGCCAGCAAGGTGTCCGAGCCCCTCTACGAGCAGTACTTC.